One sample yielded the 24 T cell receptor beta chains listed below, sequenced in a study of OX40 agonist ivuxolimab in advanced cancers. Using immunoSEQ multiplex PCR, the repertoire was profiled, and TCRdb retains in-frame clones only, with some absent. Of roughly 73,000 clones listed, just over 85% were seen once; the top ten hold approximately 2.8%. Sequences were derived from CD4+ or CD8+ T cells sorted from blood, sampled in a trial of the OX40 agonist ivuxolimab. Receptor source: an adult with an advanced solid tumor such as melanoma, head and neck, liver or kidney cancer.

This clone was counted between two and nine times. The chain recombines TRBV29-1 with TRBJ1-1; D is perhaps TRBD1 (5 bases). Trimming left V 1 base short and J 0 bases short, with 15 bases between. This CDR3 contains 16 residues. The germline V gene has CDR1 SQVTM and CDR2 ANQGSEA. Here the CDR3 reads CSVEVGGRTMNTEAFF. For the CDR3, the DNA is TGCAGCGTTGAAGTTGGGGGTAGGACGATGAACACTGAAGCTTTCTTT.

This clone was seen only a few times. The V gene is TRBV18, the J gene TRBJ1-1; D call uncertain. Germline assignment: CDR1 KGHSH and CDR2 LQKENI. V was clipped by 4 bases and J by 1 base, with 7 bases between them. This CDR3 region has 13 residues. The CDR3 protein is CASSLGPNTEAFF. CDR3 in DNA: TGTGCCAGCTCACTCGGACCGAACACTGAAGCTTTCTTT. Drawing the rest from reference TRBV18 and TRBJ1-1, the complete variable domain is NAGVMQNPRHLVRRRGQEARLRCSPMKGHSHVYWYRQLPEEGLKFMVYLQKENIIDESGMPKERFSAEFPKEGPSILRIQQVVRGDSAAYFCASSLGPNTEAFFGQGTRLTVV.

The CDR3 DNA reads as TGTGCCAGCAGTGCAACAGGGTCCCCGCACTACGAGCAGTACTTC. This codes for CASSATGSPHYEQYF. The rearrangement uses TRBV6-6 and TRBJ2-7; D might be TRBD1 (6 bases). This CDR3 region has 15 residues. The ends were cut back, 5 bases at V and 3 bases at J, with 17 bases in the middle. Germline V gives CDR1 MNHNY, CDR2 SVGAGI (reference sequence).

As concerns this clone: This sample includes further DNA sequences coding for the same CDR3. The V gene is TRBV7-2, the J gene TRBJ2-7; possible D gene TRBD2, 6 bases. Between the trimmed V and J ends, which lost 0 bases and 3 bases, there was a span of 12 bases. Germline V gene lookup returns CDR1 SGHTA and CDR2 FQGNSA. The CDR3 covers 15 residues. CDR3 in amino acids: CASSLAEGGRYEQYF. The CDR3 DNA sequence: TGTGCCAGCAGCTTAGCGGAGGGAGGCCGCTACGAGCAGTACTTC.

This clone appeared a single time. The chain employs TRBV28 and TRBJ1-2; maybe TRBD1 (6 bases). With 2 bases removed from V and 0 bases from J, the gap between germline ends came to 19 bases. The CDR3 sequence is 18 residues long. Germline values: CDR1 MDHEN, CDR2 SYDVKM. The CDR3 nucleotides read TGTGCCAGCAGTTTACCACTGGGGGCGGGTCAAGCTAACTATGGCTACACCTTC. As protein: CASSLPLGAGQANYGYTF.

This chain connects TRBV6-1 to TRBJ1-3; 9 bases match TRBD1. Germline V lookup: CDR1 MNHNS, CDR2 SASEGT. The trim removed 6 bases at V and 2 bases at J, leaving 5 bases unmatched. CDR3 length equals 15 residues. The CDR3 nucleotides read TGTGCCAGCAGGAAGGGACAGGGAGCTGGAAACACCATATATTTT. It is translated as CASRKGQGAGNTIYF.

This clone came up once. V is TRBV29-1 and J is TRBJ1-3, with no clear D. The CDR3 runs 14 residues. The V and J ends lost 4 bases and 1 base respectively, with 11 bases between them. Germline assignment: CDR1 SQVTM and CDR2 ANQGSEA. The CDR3 region is CSVAAASSGNTIYF. CDR3 in DNA: TGCAGCGTTGCGGCAGCCTCATCTGGAAACACCATATATTTT.

This rearrangement joins TRBV7-2 to TRBJ2-2; D possibly matches TRBD1 or TRBD2 (5 bases each). The CDR3 length is 16 residues. CDR1 and CDR2 from the germline V gene are SGHTA and FQGNSA. Trimming left V 5 bases short and J 1 base short, with 14 bases between. The CDR3 DNA is TGTGCCAGCAGCCTTTTCGGGGCGGTGAACACCGGGGAGCTGTTTTTT. It codes for CASSLFGAVNTGELFF.

This sequence joins TRBV19 and TRBJ2-3; the D gene is possibly TRBD1 (6 bases). This CDR3 has 13 amino acids. V was pared by 5 bases and J by 3 bases, with 9 bases between. Germline-derived CDR1 and CDR2 are LNHDA and SQIVND (reference sequence). The CDR3 sequence: CASSVQGTDTQYF. The CDR3 DNA sequence: TGTGCCAGTAGTGTCCAGGGGACAGATACGCAGTATTTT.

The J gene is TRBJ2-1, the V gene TRBV18, with D maybe TRBD1 (5 bases). The germline V and J ends were trimmed by 3 bases and 6 bases, with 12 bases remaining between them. CDR3 length: 14 amino acids. Looked up from germline, CDR1 is KGHSH and CDR2 is LQKENI. The CDR3 protein is CASSPGLDSNEQFF. The CDR3 DNA reads TGTGCCAGCTCACCTGGGCTAGACAGCAATGAGCAGTTCTTC.

The chain links TRBV29-1 to TRBJ1-2, with D possibly matching TRBD1 (6 bases). V shed 7 bases and J shed 0 bases, with 15 bases lying between them. This CDR3 region has 14 residues. CDR1 is SQVTM and CDR2 is ANQGSEA in the germline V gene. The CDR3 loop is CSANRDTSNYGYTF. In DNA form, the CDR3 reads TGCAGCGCAAACCGGGACACTTCTAACTATGGCTACACCTTC.

The V and J genes are TRBV7-8 and TRBJ1-4, with 8 bases fitting TRBD1. The germline CDR1 and CDR2 sequences are SGHVS and FQNEAQ. Losses at the gene ends were 0 bases for V and 0 bases for J; bases not matched to a gene: 3. This CDR3 is 17 amino acids long. CDR3 in amino acids: CASSLADRGATNEKLFF. DNA for the CDR3: TGTGCCAGCAGCTTAGCAGACAGGGGAGCAACTAATGAAAAACTGTTTTTT.

The rearrangement joins TRBV1 to TRBJ2-2. TRBV1 is tagged as a pseudogene. The CDR3 has 18 residues. The CDR3 region is CTSSQARSDLPNTGELFF. The CDR3 nucleotides read TGCACCAGCAGCCAAGCCCGGTCGGACCTCCCGAACACCGGGGAGCTGTTTTTT.

The chain combines TRBV28 with TRBJ1-4; tentatively, D is TRBD1 (6 bases). Germline V gene lookup returns CDR1 MDHEN and CDR2 SYDVKM. This CDR3 has 14 amino acids. With 6 bases removed from V and 7 bases from J, the gap between germline ends came to 15 bases. As DNA, the CDR3 is TGTGCCAGCAGCATTTTAGAAGGGGGTGAAAAACTGTTTTTT. Translating it yields CASSILEGGEKLFF.

The V call is TRBV7-9, the J call TRBJ2-3, with 8 bases lining up with TRBD1. The CDR3 sequence is 14 residues long. Unmatched junction bases numbered 4, after V lost 5 bases and J lost 3 bases. CDR1 and CDR2 from the germline V gene are SEHNR and FQNEAQ (reference sequence). The CDR3 sequence is CASSPRQGTDTQYF. Written as DNA, the CDR3 is TGTGCCAGCAGCCCCCGACAGGGGACAGATACGCAGTATTTT.

The V call is TRBV9, the J call TRBJ2-5; D may be TRBD2 (5 bases). The CDR3 is 12 amino acids. Germline assignment: CDR1 SGDLS and CDR2 YYNGEE. V dropped 4 bases and J dropped 7 bases, with 11 bases sitting between them. The CDR3 DNA reads as TGTGCCAGCAGCCCCGCGGGTTTGACCCAGTACTTC. It codes for CASSPAGLTQYF.

This rearrangement joins TRBV9 to TRBJ2-1; 10 nucleotides agree with TRBD2. V lost 0 bases to trimming and J lost 8 bases; unmatched junction nucleotides: 5. The length of the CDR3 is 15 residues. Per the germline V gene, CDR1 is SGDLS and CDR2 is YYNGEE. CDR3 sequence: CASSVGLAGEDEQFF. CDR3 bases: TGTGCCAGCAGCGTAGGTCTAGCGGGAGAGGATGAGCAGTTCTTC.

This clone appeared many times. The sample has other DNA sequences that encode this CDR3 too. The chain is built from TRBV7-8 and TRBJ1-2; D gene ambiguous. CDR1 and CDR2 from the germline V gene are SGHVS and FQNEAQ. The germline V and J ends were trimmed by 1 base and 1 base, with 7 bases remaining between them. CDR3 length equals 14 residues. The CDR3: CASSLDSINYGYTF. CDR3 coding DNA: TGTGCCAGCAGCTTAGACTCGATTAACTATGGCTACACCTTC.

V is TRBV29-1 and J is TRBJ1-1, with D unclear. V was trimmed by 7 bases and J by 1 base, leaving 13 bases between them. The CDR3 is made up of 13 amino acids. Germline loops: CDR1 SQVTM, CDR2 ANQGSEA. The CDR3 loop is CSASPSQNTEAFF. CDR3 nucleotides: TGCAGCGCCAGTCCCTCCCAGAACACTGAAGCTTTCTTT.

The chain couples TRBV29-1 to TRBJ2-1; 8 positions match TRBD2. Germline V gives CDR1 SQVTM, CDR2 ANQGSEA. The CDR3 spans 13 residues. The ends lost 4 bases at V and 6 bases at J; junction bases unmatched: 5. The CDR3 DNA follows: TGCAGCGTTGCGACCGGGACTAGCAATGAGCAGTTCTTC. This encodes CSVATGTSNEQFF.

The chain has TRBV12-5 and TRBJ1-1, with a possible D match to TRBD1 (6 bases). Germline V gene sequence: CDR1 LGHNT, CDR2 FRNRAP. This CDR3 has 16 amino acids. V was shortened by 0 bases and J by 4 bases, with 15 bases between the two germline ends. CDR3 bases: TGTGCTAGTGGTTTGGTGATTGGAGGACAGATCACTGAAGCTTTCTTT. This encodes CASGLVIGGQITEAFF.

The V and J genes are TRBV2 and TRBJ2-6; D not certain. V lost 4 bases and J lost 2, with 12 bases in between. CDR1 and CDR2 from the germline V gene are SNHLY and FYNNEI. CDR3 length: 16 residues. CDR3 in DNA: TGTGCCAGCAGTGGGGGTCGGGTTACTGGGGCCAACGTCCTGACTTTC. Its translation: CASSGGRVTGANVLTF.

The CDR3: CASSLTGQSTGELFF. The CDR3 nucleotides are TGCGCCAGCAGCTTGACGGGACAGAGCACCGGGGAGCTGTTTTTT. The gene calls are TRBV5-1 and TRBJ2-2; the match to TRBD1 covers 7 bases. Germline V gene sequence: CDR1 SGHRS, CDR2 YFSETQ. The CDR3 runs to 15 residues. Trimming cost V 1 base and J 4 bases; bases outside gene matches: 4.

The gene calls are TRBV27 and TRBJ2-7; 12 positions match TRBD2. CDR1 MNHEY and CDR2 SMNVEV come from the germline V gene (reference sequence). V lost 5 bases, J lost 5 bases, and 10 bases stayed unmatched. The CDR3 has 16 amino acids. The CDR3, as DNA: TGTGCCAGCAGTGGAAACCGACTAGCGGGAGAGAACGAGCAGTACTTC. Translating gives CASSGNRLAGENEQYF.